These 22 T cell receptor beta chains share one sample of origin, sequenced in a study of T cells in Graves' hyperthyroidism and ophthalmopathy. TCR beta CDR3 regions were amplified from RNA transcripts. The HTBI primer set drove a first-round RT-PCR of the TCR CDR3. One entry per CDR3 protein results from TCRdb running MiXCR on the multiplex PCR reads. In the table there are about 760,000 distinct CDR3 sequences, under 45% of which are singletons. The source material was blood. The receptors shown here come from a woman aged 40 to 50 with Graves' hyperthyroidism.

This clonotype was detected many times. The chain uses TRBV7-2 and TRBJ2-7; 7 positions agree with TRBD1. The V gene's germline CDR1 is SGHTA and CDR2 FQGNSA. The CDR3 loop spans 18 amino acids. The trim removed 5 bases at V and 0 bases at J, leaving 16 bases unmatched. CDR3 region: CASSKKGRWDRSSYEQYF. Written as DNA, the CDR3 is TGTGCCAGCAGCAAAAAGGGTCGTTGGGACAGAAGCTCCTACGAGCAGTACTTC.

This chain joins TRBV19 and TRBJ1-1, with 9 bases fitting TRBD1. Looked up from germline, CDR1 is LNHDA and CDR2 is SQIVND (reference sequence). With 5 bases clipped from V and 10 bases from J, the junction kept 11 bases outside the gene matches. The CDR3 has 14 amino acids. The chain's CDR3 is CASSPTPGQGGAFF. The CDR3 coding sequence is TGTGCCAGTAGTCCTACACCGGGACAGGGAGGAGCTTTCTTT.

This clonotype was observed a few times. The V and J genes are TRBV5-1 and TRBJ2-2, with a weak D call TRBD1 (5 bases). The CDR3 extends over 14 amino acids. Trimming left V 7 bases short and J 3 bases short, with 13 bases between. The germline V gene has CDR1 SGHRS and CDR2 YFSETQ. In DNA form, the CDR3 reads TGCGCCAGCGGGGCCATACCGGACACCGGGGAGCTGTTTTTT. Translation gives CASGAIPDTGELFF.

In this sample, this clonotype turned up a few times. This chain links TRBV12-3 or TRBV12-4 with TRBJ1-5, with a possible D match to TRBD1 (5 bases). The V and J ends lost 5 bases and 0 bases respectively, with 11 bases between them. This CDR3 region has 15 residues. CDR3 DNA: TGTGCCAGCAGTCCGGGACTGCTTAGCAATCAGCCCCAGCATTTT. Translation: CASSPGLLSNQPQHF.

The table lists this clonotype with many counts. The rearrangement uses TRBV2 and TRBJ1-3; TRBD1 is a possible D gene (5 bases). This CDR3 is built from 14 residues. Trimming removed 5 bases from V and 0 bases from J, with 8 bases in between. Germline CDR1 and CDR2: SNHLY and FYNNEI. Written as DNA, the CDR3 is TGTGCCAGCAGTAAGACAGACTCTGGAAACACCATATATTTT. Its protein is CASSKTDSGNTIYF.

The chain employs TRBV7-9 and TRBJ1-2, with TRBD1 as a possible D gene (6 bases). Trimming removed 3 bases from V and 4 bases from J, with 12 bases in between. Germline CDR1 and CDR2: SEHNR and FQNEAQ (reference sequence). The CDR3 extends over 14 amino acids. CDR3 protein: CASSFVGGRYGYTF. The CDR3 bases are TGTGCCAGCAGCTTCGTAGGGGGACGCTATGGCTACACCTTC.

The table lists this clonotype with many counts. J is TRBJ1-2 and V is TRBV6-5, with D possibly matching TRBD1 (5 bases). There are 15 residues in the CDR3. CDR1 is MNHEY and CDR2 is SVGAGI in the germline V gene. V was shortened by 2 bases and J by 8 bases, with 18 bases between the two germline ends. CDR3 sequence (DNA): TGTGCCAGCAGTTACGCTTCGGGGAATTGGGGCGGCTACACCTTC. Its protein product is CASSYASGNWGGYTF.

The chain joins TRBV7-2 to TRBJ1-1; D may be TRBD1 (6 bases). V was shortened by 2 bases and J by 6 bases, with 25 bases between the two germline ends. Germline V gives CDR1 SGHTA, CDR2 FQGNSA. This CDR3 spans 18 amino acids. For the CDR3, the DNA is TGTGCCAGCAGCTTAAGGAGGGGCTTCGGGGGGGCTAGGGCTGAAGCTTTCTTT. It codes for CASSLRRGFGGARAEAFF. The complete variable domain, with remaining parts taken from reference TRBV7-2 and TRBJ1-1, reads GAGVSQSPSNKVTEKGKDVELRCDPISGHTALYWYRQSLGQGLEFLIYFQGNSAPDKSGLPSDRFSAERTGGSVSTLTIQRTQQEDSAVYLCASSLRRGFGGARAEAFFGQGTRLTVV.

V and J are TRBV10-3 and TRBJ2-2; 8 bases fit TRBD1. With V trimmed by 4 bases and J by 7 bases, 8 bases remained unmatched. The V gene's germline CDR1 is ENHRY and CDR2 SYGVKD. The CDR3 is 15 amino acids. CDR3 loop: CAISGTGYRDGELFF. In nucleotides, the CDR3 is TGTGCCATCAGTGGGACAGGGTACAGGGACGGGGAGCTGTTTTTT.

In the case of this clonotype: Without the conserved terminal phenylalanine or tryptophan, this CDR3 likely stems from a read error. The DNA is left out, because the CDR3 cannot be placed on it with certainty; the CDR3 is given as TCRdb lists it. The chain has TRBV10-1 and TRBJ1-4; TRBD1 is taken as the D call from the table, unchecked against the DNA. The CDR3 length equals 11 residues, ends included. CDR1 is WNHNN, CDR2 SYGVQD, per germline (reference sequence). Here the CDR3 reads CANKVHPRKIN.

This clonotype was picked up a small number of times. The CDR3: CASSFQPGQGPWDNQPQHF. The CDR3 coding sequence is TGTGCCAGCAGCTTCCAACCGGGACAGGGCCCTTGGGACAATCAGCCCCAGCATTTT. The chain couples TRBV5-4 to TRBJ1-5; 9 bases are a match to TRBD1. Per the germline V gene, CDR1 is SGHNT and CDR2 is YYREEE (reference sequence). V lost 2 bases, J lost 3 bases, and 15 bases stayed unmatched. This CDR3 comprises 19 residues. Based on the CDR3 plus reference TRBV5-4 and TRBJ1-5, the full variable domain is ETGVTQSPTHLIKTRGQQVTLRCSSQSGHNTVSWYQQALGQGPQFIFQYYREEENGRGNFPPRFSGLQFPNYSSELNVNALELDDSALYLCASSFQPGQGPWDNQPQHFGDGTRLSIL.

Ten or more counts support this clonotype. CDR3 nucleotides: TGTGCCATCAGTGTGGGAGGGTCCGTCTACGAGCAGTACTTC. Translated, it gives CAISVGGSVYEQYF. The chain is built from TRBV10-3 and TRBJ2-7, with TRBD2 identical over 7 bases. Germline V CDR1 and CDR2: ENHRY, SYGVKD. CDR3 length: 14 residues. The V and J ends lost 4 bases and 3 bases, in that order; junction bases with no gene match: 6.

This clonotype appeared once. A read error may explain this, as a much larger clone is one base away. This rearrangement joins TRBV4-2 to TRBJ1-2, with D perhaps matching TRBD1 (6 bases). The CDR3 runs 13 residues. Looked up from germline, CDR1 is LGHNA and CDR2 is YNFKEQ. Trimming took 2 bases from V and 9 from J, leaving 13 bases between them. The DNA of the CDR3 is TGTGCCAGCAGCCAACAGCCAGGGGAACGCTACACCTTC. Its translation: CASSQQPGERYTF.

This clonotype was counted a few times. The junction departs from germline at one end; a sequencing error may be responsible. The genes are TRBV19 and TRBJ2-7, with D possibly TRBD1 on 7 matching bases. The CDR3 extends over 14 amino acids. Germline lookup yields CDR1 LNHDA and CDR2 SQIVND (reference sequence). Here the CDR3 DNA reads TGTGCCAGCAGTACCCGACAGGGAGGCTACGAGCAGTACTTC. Its protein product is CASSTRQGGYEQYF.

This clonotype has just a few counts. The J gene is TRBJ1-2, the V gene TRBV11-3; 8 bases agree with TRBD1. With 5 bases clipped from V and 4 bases from J, the junction kept 6 bases outside the gene matches. Germline V lookup: CDR1 SGHNT, CDR2 YENEEA. The CDR3 consists of 14 residues. The CDR3 here is CASSALDRGYGYTF. The DNA of the CDR3 is TGTGCCAGCAGCGCCCTAGACAGGGGCTATGGCTACACCTTC. Full variable domain (outside the CDR3, taken from reference TRBV11-3 and TRBJ1-2): EAGVVQSPRYKIIEKKQPVAFWCNPISGHNTLYWYLQNLGQGPELLIRYENEEAVDDSQLPKDRFSAERLKGVDSTLKIQPAELGDSAVYLCASSALDRGYGYTFGSGTRLTVV.

This clonotype was counted many times. The rearrangement links TRBV7-9 to TRBJ2-5; 11 nucleotides match TRBD1. Unmatched junction bases numbered 6, after V lost 5 bases and J lost 4 bases. CDR1 SEHNR and CDR2 FQNEAQ come from the germline V gene (reference sequence). CDR3 length: 15 amino acids. CDR3 DNA sequence: TGTGCCAGCAGCACGGAGGACAGGGGGCGAGAGACCCAGTACTTC. Translation: CASSTEDRGRETQYF.

The chain combines TRBV12-3 or TRBV12-4 with TRBJ2-2, with TRBD1 identical over 8 bases. This CDR3 spans 15 amino acids. V gave up 1 base and J gave up 3 bases; unmatched junction bases: 1. The CDR3 loop reads CASSLEDRDTGELFF. CDR3 bases: TGTGCCAGCAGTTTAGAGGACAGGGACACCGGGGAGCTGTTTTTT.

This clonotype appeared a few times. The chain combines TRBV5-5 with TRBJ1-1, with unresolved D. Trimming stripped 2 bases from V and 2 bases from J, with 13 bases between. In germline, CDR1 is SGHKS, CDR2 YYEKEE (reference sequence). The CDR3 length is 15 residues. DNA of the CDR3: TGTGCCAGCAGCTTTTCTCTGGGATACAACACTGAAGCTTTCTTT. The encoded protein is CASSFSLGYNTEAFF.

Only a few counts were recorded for this clonotype. J is TRBJ1-2 and V is TRBV20-1; D is undetermined. Between the trimmed V and J ends, which lost 0 bases and 8 bases, there was a span of 10 bases. CDR1 is DFQATT and CDR2 is SNEGSKA in the germline V gene (reference sequence). The length of the CDR3 is 12 residues. The CDR3 nucleotides are TGCAGTGCTAGAGACCCTAAAGAGGGCTACACCTTC. This translates into CSARDPKEGYTF.

This chain uses TRBV12-3 or TRBV12-4 with TRBJ1-5, with D tentatively TRBD1 (5 bases). CDR3 length equals 17 residues. V lost 7 bases to trimming and J lost 2 bases, with 21 bases between them. The DNA for the CDR3 is TGTGCCAGCAAAAATTGGGGCGCGAGGGATGGCAATCAGCCCCAGCATTTT. This sequence encodes CASKNWGARDGNQPQHF.

The J gene is TRBJ2-7, the V gene TRBV2; 8 bases map to TRBD2. The better agreement between TRBJ2-1 and the DNA end casts doubt on the J call. The CDR3 extends over 15 amino acids. The germline V gene encodes CDR1 SNHLY and CDR2 FYNNEI. DNA for the CDR3: TGTGCCAGCCACGACGGGAGCGGGAGCTGGAACGAGCAGTTCTTC. Its protein product is CASHDGSGSWNEQFF.

The chain is built from TRBV4-3 and TRBJ2-1; 8 bases are a match to TRBD1. The CDR3 totals 14 residues. Germline CDR1 reads LGHNA; CDR2 reads YSLEER. With V trimmed by 4 bases and J by 9 bases, 8 bases remained unmatched. CDR3 protein: CASSLSGQEVEQFF. In DNA, the CDR3 is TGCGCCAGCAGCCTATCGGGACAGGAGGTTGAGCAGTTCTTC.